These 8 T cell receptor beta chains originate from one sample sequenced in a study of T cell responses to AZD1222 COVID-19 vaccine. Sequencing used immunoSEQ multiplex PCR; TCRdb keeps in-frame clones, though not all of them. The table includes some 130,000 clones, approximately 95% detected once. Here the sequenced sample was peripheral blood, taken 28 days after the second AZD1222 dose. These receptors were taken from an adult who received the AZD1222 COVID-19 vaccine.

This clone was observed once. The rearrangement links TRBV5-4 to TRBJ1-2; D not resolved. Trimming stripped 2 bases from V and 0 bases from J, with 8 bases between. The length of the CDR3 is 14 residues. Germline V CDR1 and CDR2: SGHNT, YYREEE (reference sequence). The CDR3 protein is CASSFGQSNYGYTF. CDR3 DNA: TGTGCCAGCAGCTTCGGTCAGTCTAACTATGGCTACACCTTC. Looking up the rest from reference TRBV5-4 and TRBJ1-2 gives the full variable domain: ETGVTQSPTHLIKTRGQQVTLRCSSQSGHNTVSWYQQALGQGPQFIFQYYREEENGRGNFPPRFSGLQFPNYSSELNVNALELDDSALYLCASSFGQSNYGYTFGSGTRLTVV.

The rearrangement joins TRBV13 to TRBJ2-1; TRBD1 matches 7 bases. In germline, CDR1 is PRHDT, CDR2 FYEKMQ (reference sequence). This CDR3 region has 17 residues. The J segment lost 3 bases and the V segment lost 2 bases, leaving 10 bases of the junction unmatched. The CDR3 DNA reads TGTGCCAGCAGCTTACCCCAACAGGGGATGGGCTACAATGAGCAGTTCTTC. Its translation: CASSLPQQGMGYNEQFF. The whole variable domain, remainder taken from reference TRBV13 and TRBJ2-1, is AAGVIQSPRHLIKEKRETATLKCYPIPRHDTVYWYQQGPGQDPQFLISFYEKMQSDKGSIPDRFSAQQFSDYHSELNMSSLELGDSALYFCASSLPQQGMGYNEQFFGPGTRLTVL.

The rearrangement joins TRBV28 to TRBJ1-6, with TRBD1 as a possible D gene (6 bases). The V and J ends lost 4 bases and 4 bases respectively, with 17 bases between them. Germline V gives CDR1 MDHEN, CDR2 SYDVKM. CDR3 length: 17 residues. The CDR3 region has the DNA TGTGCCAGCAGTTCCGATAGGCGACAGGTGTATAATTCACCCCTCCACTTT. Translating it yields CASSSDRRQVYNSPLHF.

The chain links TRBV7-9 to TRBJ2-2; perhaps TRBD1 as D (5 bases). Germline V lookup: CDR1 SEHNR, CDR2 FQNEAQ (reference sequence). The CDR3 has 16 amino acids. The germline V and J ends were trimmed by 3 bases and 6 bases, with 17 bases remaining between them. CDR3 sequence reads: CASSFSGRSRAGELFF. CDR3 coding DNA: TGTGCCAGCAGCTTCTCAGGGCGAAGTCGAGCCGGGGAGCTGTTTTTT.

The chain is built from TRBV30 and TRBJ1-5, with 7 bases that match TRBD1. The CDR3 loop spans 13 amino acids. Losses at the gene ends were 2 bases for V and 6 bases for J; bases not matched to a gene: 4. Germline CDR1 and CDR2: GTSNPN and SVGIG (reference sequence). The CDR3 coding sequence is TGTGCCTGGAGTACAGGGGTACGTCAGCCCCAGCATTTT. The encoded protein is CAWSTGVRQPQHF.

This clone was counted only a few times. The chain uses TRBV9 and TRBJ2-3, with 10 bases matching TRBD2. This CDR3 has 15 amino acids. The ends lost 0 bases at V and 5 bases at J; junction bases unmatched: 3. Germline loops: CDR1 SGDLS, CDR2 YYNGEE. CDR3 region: CASSVEGLAQDTQYF. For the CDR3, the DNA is TGTGCCAGCAGCGTAGAGGGACTAGCGCAAGATACGCAGTATTTT.

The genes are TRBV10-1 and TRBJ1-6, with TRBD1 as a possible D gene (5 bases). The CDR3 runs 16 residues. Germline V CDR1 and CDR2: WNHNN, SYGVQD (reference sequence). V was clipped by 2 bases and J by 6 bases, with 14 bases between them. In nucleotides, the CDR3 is TGCGCCAGCAGTGAGACCTCGGGACGGAGTAATTCACCCCTCCACTTT. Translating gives CASSETSGRSNSPLHF.

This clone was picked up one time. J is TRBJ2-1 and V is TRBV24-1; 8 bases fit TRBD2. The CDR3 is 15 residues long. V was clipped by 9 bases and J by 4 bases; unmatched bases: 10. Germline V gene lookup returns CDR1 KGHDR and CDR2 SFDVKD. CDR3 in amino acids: CATQSGGGVYNEQFF. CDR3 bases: TGTGCCACCCAAAGCGGGGGAGGAGTATACAATGAGCAGTTCTTC.